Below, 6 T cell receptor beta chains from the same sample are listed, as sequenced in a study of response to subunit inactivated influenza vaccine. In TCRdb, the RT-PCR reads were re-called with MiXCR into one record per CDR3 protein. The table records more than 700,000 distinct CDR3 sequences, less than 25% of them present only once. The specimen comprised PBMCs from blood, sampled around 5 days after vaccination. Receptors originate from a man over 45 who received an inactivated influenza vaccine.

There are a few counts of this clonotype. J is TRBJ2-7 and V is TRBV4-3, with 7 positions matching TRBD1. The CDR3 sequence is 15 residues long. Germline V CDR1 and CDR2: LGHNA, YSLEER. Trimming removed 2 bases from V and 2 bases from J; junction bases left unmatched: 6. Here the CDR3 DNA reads TGCGCCAGCAGCCAATCCAACAGGGGCGCCTACGAGCAGTACTTC. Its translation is CASSQSNRGAYEQYF.

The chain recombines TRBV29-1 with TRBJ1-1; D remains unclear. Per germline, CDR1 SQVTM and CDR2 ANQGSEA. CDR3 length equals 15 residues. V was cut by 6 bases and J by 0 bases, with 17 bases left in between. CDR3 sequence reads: CSVDLPGEMNTEAFF. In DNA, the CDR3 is TGCAGCGTGGATCTCCCGGGAGAGATGAACACTGAAGCTTTCTTT.

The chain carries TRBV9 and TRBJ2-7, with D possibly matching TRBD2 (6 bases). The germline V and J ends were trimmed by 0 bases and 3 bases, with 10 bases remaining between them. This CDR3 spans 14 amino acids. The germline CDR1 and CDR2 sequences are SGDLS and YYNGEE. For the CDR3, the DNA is TGTGCCAGCAGCGTAGACTGGGGAGGCTACGAGCAGTACTTC. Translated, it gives CASSVDWGGYEQYF.

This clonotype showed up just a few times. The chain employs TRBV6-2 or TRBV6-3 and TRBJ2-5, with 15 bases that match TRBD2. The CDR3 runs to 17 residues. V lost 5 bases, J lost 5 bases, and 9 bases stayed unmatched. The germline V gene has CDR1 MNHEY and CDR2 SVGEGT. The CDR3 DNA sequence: TGTGCCAGCAGTGGTGGACTAGCGGGGGGGCCATGGGAGACCCAGTACTTC. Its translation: CASSGGLAGGPWETQYF.

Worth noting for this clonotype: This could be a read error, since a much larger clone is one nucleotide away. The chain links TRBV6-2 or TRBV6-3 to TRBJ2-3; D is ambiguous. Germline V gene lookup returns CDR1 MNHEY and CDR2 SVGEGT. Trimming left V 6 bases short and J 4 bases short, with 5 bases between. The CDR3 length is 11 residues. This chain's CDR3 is CASSHADTQYF. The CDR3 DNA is TGTGCCAGCAGCCATGCAGATACGCAGTATTTT.

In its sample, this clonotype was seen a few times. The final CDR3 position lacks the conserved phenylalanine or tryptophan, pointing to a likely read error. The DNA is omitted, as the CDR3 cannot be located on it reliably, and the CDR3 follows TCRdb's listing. The chain's CDR3 is CASSPPLAGPLL. This sequence joins TRBV11-2 and TRBJ1-2. The CDR3 has 12 amino acids, counting both end residues. The germline gives CDR1 SGHAT, CDR2 FQNNGV.